The 8 T cell receptor beta chains in this list originate from one sample, sequenced in a study of shared clonotypes between healthy human individuals. Clones were sequenced by immunoSEQ multiplex PCR, and TCRdb holds only the in-frame ones, with some missing. This table holds fewer than 1.8 million clones, roughly 98.5% found once. Sequences were obtained from naive CD4+ T cells sorted from blood. The subset: CD45RA+ positively selected. The receptors stem from a man aged 25 to 45 in good health.

Turning to this clone: Within the sample, other DNA sequences also encode this same CDR3. This chain uses TRBV5-1 with TRBJ2-7, with TRBD1 matching over 7 bases. V shed 0 bases, J shed 0 bases, and the junction held 6 bases outside the gene matches. Germline values: CDR1 SGHRS, CDR2 YFSETQ. This CDR3 contains 16 residues. CDR3 in DNA: TGCGCCAGCAGCTTGGAAGTACAGGGGATCTCCTACGAGCAGTACTTC. The encoded protein is CASSLEVQGISYEQYF.

In its sample, this clone was seen once. The chain has TRBV11-2 and TRBJ2-1; no clear D gene. With 5 bases removed from V and 6 bases from J, the gap between germline ends came to 14 bases. The CDR3 is 14 residues long. CDR1 is SGHAT and CDR2 is FQNNGV in the germline V gene. The CDR3 nucleotides read TGTGCCAGCAGCCCCCGAAGGGAACCCAATGAGCAGTTCTTC. This encodes CASSPRREPNEQFF.

The chain links TRBV5-4 to TRBJ2-3; D is unresolved. The CDR3 extends over 14 amino acids. Trimming shortened V by 3 bases and J by 3 bases, and 11 bases separated the two germline ends. Germline CDR1 is SGHNT and CDR2 is YYREEE (reference sequence). Here the CDR3 DNA reads TGTGCCAGCAGCTCGAAGACCTCGACAGATACGCAGTATTTT. Amino acid sequence: CASSSKTSTDTQYF.

V is TRBV9 and J is TRBJ2-1, with 10 bases identical to TRBD2. This CDR3 region has 21 residues. The trim removed 3 bases at V and 0 bases at J, leaving 18 bases unmatched. Germline assignment: CDR1 SGDLS and CDR2 YYNGEE. The CDR3 region has the DNA TGTGCCAGCAGCGCAGGAGGAAGACGACTAGCGGGCCAAAACTCCTACAATGAGCAGTTCTTC. Residues: CASSAGGRRLAGQNSYNEQFF.

V gene TRBV18 combines with J gene TRBJ2-7; no firm D call. There are 14 residues in the CDR3. Trimming cost V 5 bases and J 0 bases, with 11 bases left between them. Per germline, CDR1 KGHSH and CDR2 LQKENI. The CDR3 sequence is CASSSRTDSYEQYF. The CDR3 DNA is TGTGCCAGCTCATCCAGGACGGACTCCTACGAGCAGTACTTC.

Concerning this clone: The sample holds other DNA sequences that translate to the same CDR3. V is TRBV4-1 and J is TRBJ2-1, with D uncertain. Germline-derived CDR1 and CDR2 are MGHRA and YSYEKL. There are 14 residues in the CDR3. V was pared by 2 bases and J by 3 bases, with 8 bases between. CDR3 amino acids: CASSQISGYNEQFF. In DNA form, the CDR3 reads TGCGCCAGCAGCCAAATTTCGGGCTACAATGAGCAGTTCTTC.

As regards this clone: The same CDR3 also results from other DNA sequences found in this sample. The chain uses TRBV9 and TRBJ2-7; the match to TRBD1 covers 8 bases. V lost 1 base, J lost 3 bases, and 3 bases stayed unmatched. Germline V gene sequence: CDR1 SGDLS, CDR2 YYNGEE. This CDR3 is built from 14 residues. In DNA, the CDR3 is TGTGCCAGCAGCGTAACAGGACAGGGCTACGAGCAGTACTTC. It translates to CASSVTGQGYEQYF.

This chain joins TRBV28 and TRBJ2-2; a possible D gene is TRBD1 (6 bases). V was shortened by 9 bases and J by 0 bases, with 8 bases between the two germline ends. Germline V CDR1 and CDR2: MDHEN, SYDVKM. The CDR3 is 13 amino acids. CDR3 sequence (DNA): TGTGCCAGTCAGGGGACGAACACCGGGGAGCTGTTTTTT. Translated, it gives CASQGTNTGELFF.